The T cell receptor beta chain under discussion was sequenced for a study of shared clonotypes between healthy human individuals. Overall study results and limits: In several donors, 4.5% to 5.5% of naive CD4 clonotypes appeared in common. Lower generation probabilities were found for non-shared clonotypes than for those shared by all four donors. Estimated richness was generally greater in naive than memory subsets.

Turning to this clone: Its antigen remains unidentified.

Germline V CDR1 and CDR2: MNHEY, SMNVEV (reference sequence). Germline trimming cut 3 bases from V and 6 bases from J; bases unmatched to any gene: 2. There are 14 residues in the CDR3. Running of the assay took place at deep level. Data came from immunoSEQ multiplex PCR; TCRdb stores just in-frame clones and leaves some out. This table has about 2 million clones, 85% to 95% appearing once. Cells designated naive CD8 were CD45RO-negative and were positively selected for CCR7, with terminally differentiated effector memory CD45RA+ cells excluded. The sequence came from a man aged 18 to 30 in good health. Input material: naive CD8+ T cells sorted from blood. The rearrangement links TRBV27 to TRBJ2-2, with 9 bases identical to TRBD2. The CDR3 DNA reads as TGTGCCAGCAGTTTTCAGCGGGGGGCCGGGGAGCTGTTTTTT. Amino acids: CASSFQRGAGELFF.